This T cell receptor (beta chain) was sequenced in a study of regulatory and conventional T cells in RAG deficiency. Study-wide findings and caveats: Patient subsets had shorter CDR3s; Omenn Treg-Tconv overlap exceeded 90%. Shannon entropy fell and Simpson indices rose in RAG-deficient patients. Compared with controls, unique Treg TCR beta sequences dropped about 97-fold in Omenn syndrome and CID/AS.

CDR3 length: 15 residues. The germline V gene has CDR1 MNHEY and CDR2 SMNVEV (reference sequence). Trimming stripped 0 bases from V and 6 bases from J, with 15 bases between. Measured with immunoSEQ multiplex PCR; TCRdb has only the in-frame clones, and not every one. The sample shows more than 30,000 clones, about 87% of them seen only once. For this clone: The antigen is not known.

The data were also submitted as part of a second study, on regulatory T cells. From that paper: Amplification used 52 TRBV primers and 13 TRBJ primers. Skewed V and J usage and few unique V-J pairs marked patient repertoires, most in Tregs.

Input material: CD8+ T cells sorted from blood. The receptor was isolated from a human donor in good health. The V gene is TRBV27, the J gene TRBJ2-7; D uncertain. CDR3 nucleotides: TGTGCCAGCAGTTTATCTCCGGACCCGCCCTCCGAGCAGTACTTC. Translation gives CASSLSPDPPSEQYF.